This passage covers 13 T cell receptor beta chains from one sample sequenced in a study of shared clonotypes between healthy human individuals. Measured with immunoSEQ multiplex PCR; TCRdb has only the in-frame clones, and not every one. The sample yields over 2 million clones, around 92% seen once. The sample was naive CD4+ T cells from PBMCs. This sample's subset: CD45RA+ positively selected. The source of these receptors is a man aged 18 to 29 in good health. Some clones in this sample may be carry-over from other donors' samples.

The chain employs TRBV4-3 and TRBJ1-3, with D perhaps matching TRBD1 (5 bases). The germline V gene has CDR1 LGHNA and CDR2 YSLEER. The CDR3 has 15 residues. V shed 0 bases and J shed 8 bases, with 14 bases lying between them. This CDR3 is CASSQEPRRGDTIYF. The CDR3 nucleotides are TGCGCCAGCAGCCAAGAACCTCGGAGGGGTGACACCATATATTTT.

The chain's CDR3 is CASSVGGLPQPQHF. CDR3 DNA: TGTGCCAGCAGTGTTGGGGGTCTCCCTCAGCCCCAGCATTTT. This chain joins TRBV6-1 and TRBJ1-5; maybe TRBD1 (5 bases). Trimming cost V 4 bases and J 6 bases, with 13 bases left between them. This CDR3 has 14 residues. CDR1 MNHNS and CDR2 SASEGT come from the germline V gene.

Note on this clone: This specimen includes other DNA sequences encoding the same CDR3. This chain joins TRBV5-4 and TRBJ2-7, with 9 bases that match TRBD2. Germline V gene sequence: CDR1 SGHNT, CDR2 YYREEE (reference sequence). V was pared by 3 bases and J by 2 bases, with 3 bases of the junction left unmatched. The CDR3 is made up of 14 amino acids. CDR3 sequence: CASSSGTSPYEQYF. The CDR3 nucleotides read TGTGCCAGCAGCTCCGGGACTAGCCCCTACGAGCAGTACTTC.

The CDR3 coding sequence is TGTGCCAGCAAAATGACAGCCAACACTGAAGCTTTCTTT. Translation: CASKMTANTEAFF. This chain connects TRBV6-5 to TRBJ1-1, with a tentative D call TRBD1 (5 bases). V was trimmed by 7 bases and J by 2 bases, leaving 11 bases between them. Germline V gene sequence: CDR1 MNHEY, CDR2 SVGAGI. This CDR3 has 13 amino acids.

Regarding this clone: Other DNA sequences in the same sample also yield this CDR3. The chain combines TRBV5-6 with TRBJ2-2; D assignment may be TRBD1 or TRBD2 (6 bases each). The CDR3 runs 16 residues. V lost 0 bases to trimming and J lost 2 bases, with 11 bases between them. CDR1 SGHDT and CDR2 YYEEEE come from the germline V gene. CDR3: CASSLVGGPNTGELFF. In nucleotides, the CDR3 is TGTGCCAGCAGCTTGGTGGGGGGCCCAAACACCGGGGAGCTGTTTTTT.

The chain uses TRBV5-1 and TRBJ2-1, with 10 positions matching TRBD2. CDR3 length: 17 amino acids. V lost 2 bases to trimming and J lost 8 bases; unmatched junction nucleotides: 13. CDR1 is SGHRS, CDR2 YFSETQ, per germline. The CDR3 reads CASSFLAGVRVGHEQFF. In DNA, the CDR3 is TGCGCCAGCAGCTTTCTAGCGGGAGTCCGGGTCGGCCATGAGCAGTTCTTC.

The chain joins TRBV29-1 to TRBJ1-3; perhaps TRBD1 as D (6 bases). V lost 3 bases and J 2 bases, leaving 11 bases between the germline ends. Germline-derived CDR1 and CDR2 are SQVTM and ANQGSEA. This CDR3 has 14 residues. CDR3 bases: TGCAGCGTTGATAGGGGGGGAACTGGAAACACCATATATTTT. This sequence encodes CSVDRGGTGNTIYF.

J is TRBJ2-5 and V is TRBV15; 10 bases map to TRBD1. Germline CDR1 is LNHNV and CDR2 is YYDKDF (reference sequence). This CDR3 spans 14 amino acids. V was clipped by 5 bases and J by 5 bases; unmatched bases: 5. The CDR3 nucleotides are TGTGCCACCAGCGTGGACAGGGGGAGGGAGACCCAGTACTTC. It is translated as CATSVDRGRETQYF.

The chain combines TRBV29-1 with TRBJ2-3, with D possibly being TRBD2 (5 bases). The germline CDR1 and CDR2 sequences are SQVTM and ANQGSEA. Trimming removed 8 bases at V and 3 bases at J, with 15 bases between. This CDR3 is 13 amino acids long. The CDR3, as DNA: TGCAGCCCGGTGAGGTGGAGGACAGATACGCAGTATTTT. Its protein is CSPVRWRTDTQYF.

The chain links TRBV29-1 to TRBJ2-7; 12 bases align to TRBD2. Trimming removed 6 bases from V and 5 bases from J; junction bases left unmatched: 5. The CDR3 loop spans 13 amino acids. CDR1 is SQVTM, CDR2 ANQGSEA, per germline. The CDR3 spells CSVRLAGADEQYF. As DNA, the CDR3 is TGCAGCGTGAGACTAGCGGGAGCGGACGAGCAGTACTTC.

As concerns this clone: Other DNA sequences in the same sample also yield this CDR3. The chain couples TRBV19 to TRBJ1-2; TRBD1 aligns across 10 bases. J lost 2 bases, V lost 6 bases, and 3 bases had no gene match. The CDR3 consists of 14 residues. Germline CDR1 and CDR2: LNHDA and SQIVND (reference sequence). In nucleotides, the CDR3 is TGTGCCAGTAGGAGGGACAGGGGCAACTATGGCTACACCTTC. It codes for CASRRDRGNYGYTF.

This sequence joins TRBV28 and TRBJ2-1; 8 nucleotides match TRBD1. The junction had 13 bases not matched to a gene; V was cut back by 6 bases and J by 6 bases. The CDR3 length is 16 residues. Germline V gene sequence: CDR1 MDHEN, CDR2 SYDVKM. For the CDR3, the DNA is TGTGCCAGCAGCCACCAGGGGGCGGGGAGATTCAATGAGCAGTTCTTC. This codes for CASSHQGAGRFNEQFF.

The chain has TRBV5-1 and TRBJ2-1, with 14 bases aligning to TRBD2. V was pared by 1 base and J by 5 bases, with 11 bases of the junction left unmatched. This CDR3 comprises 19 residues. The V gene's germline CDR1 is SGHRS and CDR2 YFSETQ. The CDR3 sequence is CASSLWGLAGVPSDNEQFF. CDR3 nucleotides: TGCGCCAGCAGCTTGTGGGGACTAGCGGGGGTCCCTAGCGACAATGAGCAGTTCTTC.